Listed below are T cell receptor beta chains from one sample, sequenced in a study of T cells after yellow fever vaccination. TCRdb itself ran the 5' RACE reads through MiXCR, one entry per CDR3 protein. The sample has hundreds of thousands of distinct CDR3 sequences; less than 20% are singletons. Here the sequenced sample was PBMCs, taken 15 days after the yellow fever booster vaccination. These receptors were collected from a man aged 30-40 years who received the YFV17D yellow fever vaccine. Each CDR3 is given with its conserved first and last residue. A D gene is named only where the DNA matches it firmly. Rows may omit the clone size; those that give it use once, few, many or a size class.

TRBD2,TRBJ2-5,few,TRBV6-1,TGTGCCAGCAGTGCTCTAGCGGGAGGAAGAGAGACCCAGTACTTC,CASSALAGGRETQYF
.,TRBJ2-7,few,TRBV7-2,TGTGCCAGCAGCGCGGCCTCTAGCGATTACTACGAGCAGTACTTC,CASSAASSDYYEQYF
.,TRBJ2-1,.,TRBV5-1,TGCGCCAGCAAGGATCGGGACTTTATCAATGAGCAGTTCTTC,CASKDRDFINEQFF
TRBD2,TRBJ2-5,few,TRBV6-1,TGTGCCAGCAGGTGGACTAGCGGGAGTTGGGGGCGTCAAGAGACCCAGTACTTC,CASRWTSGSWGRQETQYF
TRBD2,TRBJ2-1,few,TRBV23-1,TGCGCCAGCAGTCCCAATGGCGGGGGACCCTACAATGAGCAGTTCTTC,CASSPNGGGPYNEQFF
.,TRBJ2-1,.,TRBV28,TGTGCCAGCAGTCCAGTCGGCGGGGAGCGTGCAAATGAGCAGTTCTTC,CASSPVGGERANEQFF
.,TRBJ1-3,many,TRBV5-1,TGCGCCAGCGGGCAAGGGAGCTCTGGAAACACCATATATTTT,CASGQGSSGNTIYF
.,TRBJ2-1,.,TRBV11-2,TGTGCCAGCAGCTTGGGTAGGCAGTTCTTC,CASSLGRQFF
.,TRBJ2-4,few,TRBV9,TGTGCCAGCAGCGTAAGGGGGGAGGCTTCCGCCAAAAACATTCAGTACTTC,CASSVRGEASAKNIQYF
.,TRBJ2-4,few,TRBV4-3,TGCGCCAGCAGCCAAGACTTGGGGACGGCCGATGTGAGAGCCAAAAACATTCAGTACTTC,CASSQDLGTADVRAKNIQYF
TRBD2,TRBJ2-1,few,TRBV27,TGTGCCAGCAGTTTTGTACTAGCGGGGGAGCAGTTCTTC,CASSFVLAGEQFF
TRBD2,TRBJ2-3,few,TRBV5-1,TGCGCCAGCAGCCCTAGCGGGAGAGGTACAGATACGCAGTATTTT,CASSPSGRGTDTQYF
TRBD2,TRBJ2-3,few,TRBV20-1,TGCAGTGCTAGAGTATGGGACTACCGGGTTAATACGCAGTATTTT,CSARVWDYRVNTQYF
.,TRBJ2-7,.,TRBV12-3/TRBV12-4,TGTGCCAGCAGACCCCCCTCGAGATACGAGCAGTACTTC,CASRPPSRYEQYF
TRBD2,TRBJ2-3,few,TRBV11-2,TGTGCCAGCAGCTTAAGGGTCCTAGCGGGAGGTTCCCGCACAGATACGCAGTATTTT,CASSLRVLAGGSRTDTQYF
TRBD2,TRBJ2-7,.,TRBV6-2/TRBV6-3,TGTGCCAGCAGTCAAAAACACCGGGGGACTAGCGGGTCCCGCGAGCAGTACTTC,CASSQKHRGTSGSREQYF
.,TRBJ1-1,.,TRBV4-2,TGTGCCAGCAGCCAAGTACAGCCGAACACTGAAGCTTTCTTT,CASSQVQPNTEAFF
.,TRBJ2-1,few,TRBV12-3/TRBV12-4,TGTGCCAGCAGTTTCCCGGGTCCTGTTATTAATGAGCAGTTCTTC,CASSFPGPVINEQFF
.,TRBJ1-1,.,TRBV29-1,TGCAGCGTTGTTCGCCGCCTCATGAACACTGAAGCTTTCTTT,CSVVRRLMNTEAFF
.,TRBJ2-7,few,TRBV30,TGTGCCTGGATCCCAGGGCCCTACGAGCAGTACTTC,CAWIPGPYEQYF
TRBD1,TRBJ1-1,.,TRBV4-3,TGCGCCAGCAGCTCCGTACAGGGGCTCACTGAAGCTTTCTTT,CASSSVQGLTEAFF
TRBD2,TRBJ2-7,.,TRBV28,TGTGCCAGCAGTCCAGGACTAGCGGGGGGCCTTTACGAGCAGTACTTC,CASSPGLAGGLYEQYF
.,TRBJ1-2,few,TRBV4-3,TGCGCCAGCAGCCAAGGAGGGGGGACCGGCTATGGCTACACCTTC,CASSQGGGTGYGYTF
.,TRBJ1-1,.,TRBV7-2,TGTGCCAGCAGCTTAGGGTGGGGGCCTGAAGCTTTCTTT,CASSLGWGPEAFF
.,TRBJ1-4,few,TRBV6-5,TGTGCCAGCAGTTACTACTACCGGGACGGGAATGAAAAACTGTTTTTT,CASSYYYRDGNEKLFF
.,TRBJ2-7,few,TRBV28,TGTGCCAGCAGTTCCTCCAACAGGGTCAGCGCCGAGCAGTACTTC,CASSSSNRVSAEQYF
.,TRBJ2-2,.,TRBV11-3,TGTGCCAGCAGCCCGGAGTGGACCGGGGAGCTGTTTTTT,CASSPEWTGELFF
TRBD1,TRBJ2-7,.,TRBV7-6,TGTGCCAGCAGCTTATGGACAGGGAACGAGCAGTACTTC,CASSLWTGNEQYF
.,TRBJ2-2,.,TRBV18,TGTGCCAGCTCACCATTCCCGGTCGGGGAGCTGTTTTTT,CASSPFPVGELFF
TRBD2,TRBJ2-1,few,TRBV5-1,TGCGCCAGTAGCGGAGGACTAGCGGATGACAATGAGCAGTTCTTC,CASSGGLADDNEQFF
.,TRBJ2-1,few,TRBV7-8,TGTGCCAGCAGCTTAGCGCGAGGCAGGACCTCCTACAATGAGCAGTTCTTC,CASSLARGRTSYNEQFF
.,TRBJ2-2,.,TRBV5-4,TGTGCCAGCAGCTGGGACACCTTCACCGGGGAGCTGTTTTTT,CASSWDTFTGELFF
TRBD2,TRBJ2-1,.,TRBV29-1,TGCAGCGTGGGGACTAGCGGGATCTACAATGAGCAGTTCTTC,CSVGTSGIYNEQFF
.,TRBJ2-5,many,TRBV7-2,TGTGCCAGCAGCCCAGGACACAGGGCGTTTGAGACCCAGTACTTC,CASSPGHRAFETQYF
.,TRBJ1-1,.,TRBV20-1,TGCAGTGCTAGAGATAGATCGATAGGTGAAGCTTTCTTT,CSARDRSIGEAFF
.,TRBJ1-1,few,TRBV4-3,TGCGCCAGCAGCCAAGATGTCCGGGGCACTGAAGCTTTCTTT,CASSQDVRGTEAFF
.,TRBJ2-7,few,TRBV7-2,TGTGCCAGCAGCTTAGTGGGGCGGGGGCTCGAGCAGTACTTC,CASSLVGRGLEQYF
TRBD1,TRBJ2-7,few,TRBV5-1,TGCGCCAGCAGCTTGCCGATGAGACAGGGAAGCGGCGAGCAGTACTTC,CASSLPMRQGSGEQYF
.,TRBJ2-7,.,TRBV23-1,TGCGCCAGCAGAATTAGCGGAAGGAGCTCCTACGAGCAGTACTTC,CASRISGRSSYEQYF
.,TRBJ2-7,.,TRBV19,TGTGCCAGTACCTTGTGGGCAGGTTCCTACGAGCAGTACTTC,CASTLWAGSYEQYF
.,TRBJ1-5,few,TRBV20-1,TGCAGTGCTAGAAGTCCCACGATAGGCAATCAGCCCCAGCATTTT,CSARSPTIGNQPQHF
.,TRBJ1-3,.,TRBV30,TGTGCCTGGAGTCCCACCAGCTCTGGAAACACCATATATTTT,CAWSPTSSGNTIYF
.,TRBJ2-5,.,TRBV23-1,TGCGCCAGCAGTCAATTCGGTCAGGGAGAGACCCAGTACTTC,CASSQFGQGETQYF